These T cell receptor beta chains were read from a single sample in a study of shared clonotypes between healthy human individuals. Generated by immunoSEQ multiplex PCR, the TCRdb table keeps only in-frame clones and is missing some. Altogether about 2 million clones are present, 85% to 95% being singletons, with the ten largest covering about 1.1%. Sequencing was done on a sample of naive CD8+ T cells sorted from blood. The receptors here all came from a man aged 18 to 29 in good health. CDR3s include the opening cysteine and the closing phenylalanine or tryptophan. A D gene is named only where the DNA matches it firmly. Clone size appears in some rows only: once, few, many, or a class for an expanded clone.

TRBJ2-2	-	15	TRBV5-1	-	CASSLYTGNTGELFF	TGCGCCAGCAGCTTGTACACAGGGAACACCGGGGAGCTGTTTTTT
TRBJ1-5	-	14	TRBV7-8	TRBD1	CASSLWTGVDPQHF	TGTGCCAGCAGCCTGTGGACAGGGGTTGACCCCCAGCATTTT
TRBJ2-3	-	15	TRBV7-7	-	CASSSSGEPTDTQYF	TGTGCTAGCAGCTCTTCGGGGGAACCCACAGATACGCAGTATTTT
TRBJ2-7	-	13	TRBV2	-	CASSAGAFYEQYF	TGTGCCAGCAGTGCAGGGGCGTTCTACGAGCAGTACTTC
TRBJ1-1	-	15	TRBV4-1	-	CASSQGEVLNTEAFF	TGCGCCAGCAGCCAAGGGGAGGTCCTGAACACTGAAGCTTTCTTT
TRBJ1-2	-	16	TRBV27	-	CASSSLRGGSTPGYTF	TGTGCCAGCAGCTCCCTGCGAGGGGGTTCTACGCCCGGCTACACCTTC
TRBJ2-7	-	12	TRBV7-9	TRBD1	CASEGQAGEQYF	TGTGCCAGCGAAGGACAGGCGGGCGAGCAGTACTTC
TRBJ2-7	-	14	TRBV4-1	-	CASSQAVQSYEQYF	TGCGCCAGCAGCCAAGCCGTCCAAAGCTACGAGCAGTACTTC
TRBJ1-3	-	16	TRBV10-3	-	CAISEPTDPSGNTIYF	TGTGCCATCAGTGAGCCGACGGACCCCTCTGGAAACACCATATATTTT
TRBJ1-2	-	13	TRBV6-5	-	CASSLVANYGYTF	TGTGCCAGCAGCCTCGTAGCTAACTATGGCTACACCTTC
TRBJ2-7	-	13	TRBV27	TRBD2	CASRHLAGNEQYF	TGTGCCAGCAGGCACCTAGCGGGTAACGAGCAGTACTTC
TRBJ2-1	-	13	TRBV2	-	CAIWIPTYNEQFF	TGTGCCATCTGGATCCCCACCTACAATGAGCAGTTCTTC
TRBJ2-7	-	13	TRBV11-2	-	CASSFDNSYEQYF	TGTGCCAGCAGCTTTGACAATTCCTACGAGCAGTACTTC
TRBJ2-3	-	15	TRBV9	-	CASSVAGVWTDTQYF	TGTGCCAGCAGCGTAGCTGGGGTATGGACAGATACGCAGTATTTT
TRBJ2-7	-	14	TRBV5-1	-	CASSSGTGSGEQYF	TGCGCCAGCAGCTCGGGAACAGGTTCGGGCGAGCAGTACTTC
TRBJ2-1	-	12	TRBV4-1	-	CASSLNRDEQFF	TGCGCCAGCAGCCTAAACCGGGATGAGCAGTTCTTC
TRBJ1-4	-	15	TRBV5-1	-	CASRQDLAPNEKLFF	TGCGCCAGCAGACAAGACCTAGCCCCTAATGAAAAACTGTTTTTT
TRBJ2-7	-	15	TRBV27	TRBD1	CASSPLTGVSYEQYF	TGTGCCAGCAGCCCCCTGACAGGGGTCTCCTACGAGCAGTACTTC
TRBJ1-1	-	14	TRBV7-9	-	CASSLLTGTTEAFF	TGTGCCAGCAGCTTACTCACAGGGACCACTGAAGCTTTCTTT
TRBJ2-3	-	15	TRBV7-9	TRBD1	CASSLDRDSTDTQYF	TGTGCCAGCAGCTTGGACAGGGACAGCACAGATACGCAGTATTTT
TRBJ1-2	-	13	TRBV5-4	-	CASSLDGSYGYTF	TGTGCCAGCAGCTTGGACGGGTCCTATGGCTACACCTTC
TRBJ2-1	-	14	TRBV28	-	CASSPPHEDAEQFF	TGTGCCAGCAGCCCGCCCCACGAGGACGCTGAGCAGTTCTTC
TRBJ2-7	-	14	TRBV5-4	TRBD2	CASSLSGGLYEQYF	TGTGCCAGCAGCCTTAGCGGGGGCCTCTACGAGCAGTACTTC
TRBJ1-5	once	10	TRBV28	-	CASSFQPQRF	TGTGCCAGCTCGTTCCAGCCCCAGCGTTTT
TRBJ1-6	-	15	TRBV5-4	-	CASSLGRGAGSPLHF	TGTGCCAGCAGCTTGGGTCGGGGGGCTGGTTCACCCCTCCACTTT
TRBJ2-7	-	14	TRBV4-1	-	CASSQVSRGYEQYF	TGCGCCAGCAGCCAAGTCAGTAGAGGTTACGAGCAGTACTTC